Listed here is a single TCR beta chain. There are 14 residues in the CDR3. V lost 2 bases, J lost 5 bases, and 10 bases lay in between. CDR1 SGHAT and CDR2 FQNNGV come from the germline V gene. This sample stems from a study of cytomegalovirus exposure and HLA in healthy donors. The PCR ran on 60 Vbeta and 13 Jbeta primers. Assay used: immunoSEQ multiplex PCR; TCRdb lists only in-frame clones, some missing. In the table there are 95,000 to 100,000 clones, roughly 80% of which are singletons. This sequence was found in a female donor in good health and CMV-seronegative. Input material: PBMCs. The genes are TRBV11-2 and TRBJ2-1, with D possibly being TRBD1 (5 bases). The CDR3 DNA sequence: TGTGCCAGCAGCTTATACAGACAGAACAATGAGCAGTTCTTC. Protein sequence: CASSLYRQNNEQFF. Looking up the rest from reference TRBV11-2 and TRBJ2-1 gives the full variable domain: EAGVAQSPRYKIIEKRQSVAFWCNPISGHATLYWYQQILGQGPKLLIQFQNNGVVDDSQLPKDRFSAERLKGVDSTLKIQPAKLEDSAVYLCASSLYRQNNEQFFGPGTRLTVL.